Following are 14 T cell receptor beta chains from one sample sequenced in a study of blood T cells in healthy people across ages. A second PCR of 7 to 11 cycles used a sample-barcoded 5' primer and a J-beta primer mix. TCRdb itself ran the 5' RACE reads through MiXCR, one entry per CDR3 protein. Here the sample spans roughly 1.9 million distinct CDR3 sequences, approximately 39% being singletons. Sequencing was performed on blood. The receptor source for this set is a human donor in good health.

A few counts support this clonotype. V gene TRBV29-1 combines with J gene TRBJ2-5, with TRBD1 matching 9 bases. The CDR3 sequence is 16 residues long. From germline, CDR1 is SQVTM and CDR2 ANQGSEA. The J segment lost 1 base and the V segment lost 6 bases, leaving 12 bases of the junction unmatched. The CDR3 sequence: CSVDHRGTGSQETQYF. In DNA form, the CDR3 reads TGCAGCGTCGACCACCGAGGGACAGGGTCCCAAGAGACCCAGTACTTC.

This clonotype was detected only a few times. V gene TRBV6-2 or TRBV6-3 combines with J gene TRBJ2-3, with TRBD1 as a possible D gene (5 bases). The germline V gene has CDR1 MNHEY and CDR2 SVGEGT. This CDR3 has 16 residues. The ends were cut back, 0 bases at V and 5 bases at J, with 15 bases in the middle. The CDR3 bases are TGTGCCAGCAGTTACTCAGAGGACAAAGGCATAGATACGCAGTATTTT. Translated: CASSYSEDKGIDTQYF.

The chain carries TRBV7-2 and TRBJ1-2, with 10 bases aligning to TRBD1. This CDR3 comprises 15 residues. With 6 bases clipped from V and 4 bases from J, the junction kept 8 bases outside the gene matches. Germline V gene lookup returns CDR1 SGHTA and CDR2 FQGNSA. The CDR3 DNA follows: TGTGCCAGCAGTCCAGACAGGGGGCAAGTCTATGGCTACACCTTC. It encodes CASSPDRGQVYGYTF.

This clonotype was recorded many times. This chain joins TRBV6-6 and TRBJ1-5, with a possible D match to TRBD1 (6 bases). The ends were cut back, 2 bases at V and 6 bases at J, with 11 bases in the middle. The V gene's germline CDR1 is MNHNY and CDR2 SVGAGI (reference sequence). The CDR3 spans 14 residues. CDR3 DNA sequence: TGTGCCAGCAGTTACCCAGGGGTTGGTCAGCCCCAGCATTTT. Encoded protein: CASSYPGVGQPQHF.

This clonotype was counted at least ten times. The junction and the germline gene differ at one end; a read error may be behind it. The rearrangement uses TRBV12-3 or TRBV12-4 and TRBJ2-7; D gene uncertain. CDR3 size: 12 residues. Here the CDR3 reads CASSRFGDEQYF. The CDR3 DNA follows: TGCGCCAGCAGCCGTTTTGGGGACGAGCAGTACTTC.

The chain has TRBV29-1 and TRBJ2-7, with a tentative D call TRBD2 (5 bases). The germline V gene encodes CDR1 SQVTM and CDR2 ANQGSEA. V lost 5 bases, J lost 2 bases, and 10 bases lay in between. This CDR3 region has 12 residues. The CDR3 is CSVKRATYEQYF. DNA of the CDR3: TGCAGCGTTAAGAGGGCTACCTACGAGCAGTACTTC.

This clonotype was seen more than once but under ten times. The chain combines TRBV11-3 with TRBJ2-5; no clear D gene. The CDR3 covers 11 residues. The V gene lost 3 bases and the J gene lost 11 bases, with 10 bases spanning the gap. Germline CDR1 and CDR2: SGHNT and YENEEA. The chain's CDR3 is CASSFRFEQYF. Written as DNA, the CDR3 is TGTGCCAGCAGCTTCCGGTTTGAGCAGTACTTC. Drawing the rest from reference TRBV11-3 and TRBJ2-5, the complete variable domain is EAGVVQSPRYKIIEKKQPVAFWCNPISGHNTLYWYLQNLGQGPELLIRYENEEAVDDSQLPKDRFSAERLKGVDSTLKIQPAELGDSAVYLCASSFRFEQYFGPGTRLLVL.

CDR3 sequence reads: CSAINRDGGRQPQHF. The CDR3 region has the DNA TGCAGTGCTATTAACCGGGACGGGGGAAGGCAGCCCCAGCATTTT. V is TRBV20-1 and J is TRBJ1-5, with a tentative D call TRBD1 (5 bases). The V gene lost 4 bases and the J gene lost 7 bases, with 20 bases spanning the gap. The CDR3 is made up of 15 amino acids. In germline, CDR1 is DFQATT, CDR2 SNEGSKA (reference sequence).

This clonotype has just a few counts. The gene calls are TRBV5-5 and TRBJ2-5; 14 bases fit TRBD2. V trimming: 2 bases; J trimming: 0 bases; junction bases outside the gene matches: 3. The CDR3 consists of 17 residues. Germline CDR1 and CDR2: SGHKS and YYEKEE (reference sequence). The CDR3 nucleotides read TGTGCCAGCAGCTTCTGGACTAGCGGGGGGTACCAAGAGACCCAGTACTTC. Translating gives CASSFWTSGGYQETQYF.

The V gene is TRBV27, the J gene TRBJ2-1; no clear D gene. The CDR3 runs to 14 residues. The germline V gene has CDR1 MNHEY and CDR2 SMNVEV (reference sequence). With 6 bases removed from V and 4 bases from J, the gap between germline ends came to 13 bases. DNA for the CDR3: TGTGCCAGCAGCCAATACCTAGAATACAATGAGCAGTTCTTC. This translates into CASSQYLEYNEQFF.

CDR3: CGCSGDTNTEAFF. The CDR3 DNA is TGTGGGTGCAGCGGGGACACAAACACTGAAGCTTTCTTT. V and J are TRBV28 and TRBJ1-1; tentative D call: TRBD1 (6 bases). Germline CDR1 is MDHEN and CDR2 is SYDVKM. The CDR3 has 13 residues.

V is TRBV20-1 and J is TRBJ2-1; 9 bases line up with TRBD1. Trimming took 8 bases from V and 8 from J; bases not matched to a gene: 16. The germline V gene encodes CDR1 DFQATT and CDR2 SNEGSKA (reference sequence). This CDR3 is 15 amino acids long. This CDR3 is CSLNRGLSYMYEQFF. The CDR3 DNA reads as TGCAGTCTAAACAGGGGGCTCTCCTATATGTATGAGCAGTTCTTC.

V usage is TRBV3-1 and J usage is TRBJ2-5; 8 nucleotides align to TRBD2. The CDR3 loop spans 16 amino acids. Germline V lookup: CDR1 LGHDT, CDR2 YNNKEL (reference sequence). J gave up 11 bases and V 0 bases, and 14 bases lay outside the gene matches. The CDR3 reads CASSQELAGGWDEQYF. As DNA, the CDR3 is TGTGCCAGCAGCCAAGAATTGGCGGGGGGATGGGATGAGCAGTACTTC.

The sample holds a few counts of this clonotype. The V call is TRBV7-2, the J call TRBJ2-4; TRBD1 might be the D (5 bases). Trimming pared 3 bases from V and 13 bases from J, leaving 16 bases between. The CDR3 runs 13 residues. Germline CDR1 and CDR2: SGHTA and FQGNSA. The CDR3 here is CASSFQGVGEQYF. CDR3 DNA sequence: TGTGCCAGCAGCTTTCAAGGGGTGGGTGAGCAGTACTTC.